Detailed here is one T cell receptor (beta chain). Its antigen remains unidentified. The sample is drawn from a study of shared clonotypes between healthy human individuals. Findings and limits, study-wide: Only blood underwent sampling, and tissue repertoires likely differ.

The germline CDR1 and CDR2 sequences are SEHNR and FQNEAQ (reference sequence). This CDR3 has 17 residues. After removal of 5 bases from V and 4 bases from J, the junction contained 14 bases not matched to a gene. The test was conducted at deep level. Source study methods: Because ImmunoSEQ provided only junction sequences with no quality scores, the filtering differed. Assay: immunoSEQ multiplex PCR; the TCRdb copy retains only in-frame clones and omits some. The DNA gave D and trimming, while V, J and clone size come from that table. The sample comprises about 2.4 million clones, 93% of which are singletons, and approximately 0.37% rests with the top ten. Researchers partitioned CD4+ cells into CD45RA+ naive and CD45RA-negative memory subsets.

The J gene is TRBJ2-1, the V gene TRBV7-9, with 7 bases identical to TRBD2. The sample was naive CD4+ T cells from PBMCs. Subset in this sample: CD45RA+ positively selected. This receptor was identified in a man aged 18 to 35 in good health. Some clones in this sample may be carry-over from other donors' samples. The CDR3 loop reads CASSPVVRREPYNEQFF. As DNA, the CDR3 is TGTGCCAGCAGCCCCGTTGTGAGGCGGGAGCCGTACAATGAGCAGTTCTTC.